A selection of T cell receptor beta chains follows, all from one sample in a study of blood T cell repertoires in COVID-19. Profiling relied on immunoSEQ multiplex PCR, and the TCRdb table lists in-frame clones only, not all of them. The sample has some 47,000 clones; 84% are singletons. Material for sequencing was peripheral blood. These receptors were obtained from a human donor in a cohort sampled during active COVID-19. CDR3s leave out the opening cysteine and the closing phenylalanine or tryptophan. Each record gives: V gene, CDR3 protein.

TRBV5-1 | ASSADSIYSPLH
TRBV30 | AWSSGFTEAF
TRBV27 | ASSFDFRHGYNEQF
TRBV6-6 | ASSTVDGYEQY
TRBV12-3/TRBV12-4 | ASSLSRVETQY
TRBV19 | ASAWTSGARGNEQF
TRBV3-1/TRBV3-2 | ASSRGLNNEKLF
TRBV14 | ASSQDLGQGWGETQY
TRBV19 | ASSTDRVKLF
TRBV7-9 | ASGQGDGKETQY
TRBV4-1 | ASSQENRPGFGGELF
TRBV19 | ASSLKLLHTEAF
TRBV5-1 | ASSGGTGGLTEAF
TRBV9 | ASSPGHRKDTEAF
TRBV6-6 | ASSSGQGGTYEQY
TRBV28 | ASSPLAGLRTDTQY
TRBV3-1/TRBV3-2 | ASRLESRTQY
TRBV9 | ASSVSGTGELF
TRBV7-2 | ASSAVRTGNQPQH
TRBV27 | ASSAGRGEAF
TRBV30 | SRGGPAAEQF
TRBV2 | ASTDREEVGELF
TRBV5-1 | ASSLIDLDLLAKNIQY
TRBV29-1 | SVPGGSGDEQF
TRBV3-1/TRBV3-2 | ASSQALGSRQPETQY
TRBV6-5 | ASYRPDRRNTEAF
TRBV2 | ASSERRTGTDNQPQH
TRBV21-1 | ASSKGTGEEKLF
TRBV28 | ATARAGDFYEQY
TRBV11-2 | ASSLGGGGQETQY
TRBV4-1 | ASSHRDRATGELF
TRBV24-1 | ATSDRDRQY
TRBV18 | ASSPEGANTEAF
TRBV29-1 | SVGRQGRGQETQY
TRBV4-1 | ASSQVVAGGQIQY
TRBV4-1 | ASSPGNNEQF
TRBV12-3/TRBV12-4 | ASRQGKGEKLF
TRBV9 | ASSPTNTGELF
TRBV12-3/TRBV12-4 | ASSTGQGTEAF
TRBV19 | ASSRRTGGDPQH
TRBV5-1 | ASRDMNREKNSPLH
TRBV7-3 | ASSAGTFTTGELF
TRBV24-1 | ATSDGGLRMETQY
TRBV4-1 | ASSQPGQGAYEQY